This paragraph reports one TCR beta chain. Germline assignment: CDR1 WNHNN and CDR2 SYGVQD (reference sequence). J gave up 6 bases and V 10 bases, and 12 bases lay outside the gene matches. The CDR3 sequence is 15 residues long. The sample comes from a study of blood T cell repertoires in COVID-19. About the research overall: Specimens from acute and convalescent COVID-19 originated in the United States, Italy and Spain. In each case, the material was cDNA or gDNA derived from T cells, B-cell-depleted T cells, or PBMCs.

Per the study methods: Reference gene primer amplification gave estimated nucleated cell counts. The repertoire was sequenced with immunoSEQ multiplex PCR; TCRdb's copy has only in-frame clones and lacks some. The V and J calls and clone size are taken from that table; D and trimming were inferred from the DNA. Among tens of thousands of clones listed, 80% to 95% were seen once. This sequence was found in a human donor with active COVID-19. The donor label of this sample is uncertain. Sequencing was performed on peripheral blood. V gene TRBV10-1 combines with J gene TRBJ2-2; TRBD1 matches at 9 bases. As DNA, the CDR3 is TGCGCCACCCCGGGGGACAGGGAGGGGGCCGGGGAGCTGTTTTTT. It codes for CATPGDREGAGELFF.